The rows below give T cell receptor beta chains drawn from one sample of a study of OX40 agonist ivuxolimab in advanced cancers. TCRdb keeps only in-frame clones here, not all; method: immunoSEQ multiplex PCR. The table shows 45,000 to 70,000 clones, with about 86% occurring only once. This material consisted of CD4+ or CD8+ T cells sorted from blood, taken in a trial of the OX40 agonist ivuxolimab. Receptor source: an adult with an advanced solid tumor such as melanoma, head and neck, liver or kidney cancer. The CDR3 runs from the conserved cysteine through the conserved F or W. D genes are given only for firm matches. Clone size, where shown, is once, few, many, or a class for clones that have expanded.

TRBV7-2	TRBD1	.	TRBJ1-6	CASSLEQGAGNSPLHF	TGTGCCAGCAGCTTAGAACAGGGGGCCGGCAATTCACCCCTCCACTTT
TRBV7-9	.	.	TRBJ1-1	CASSSPGGMDTEAFF	TGTGCCAGCAGCAGTCCCGGTGGGATGGACACTGAAGCTTTCTTT
TRBV19	.	few	TRBJ2-5	CASSIGGSEETQYF	TGTGCCAGTAGTATAGGTGGGAGTGAAGAGACCCAGTACTTC
TRBV18	.	once	TRBJ1-2	CASSPRGSGYTF	TGTGCCAGCTCACCACGAGGATCTGGCTACACCTTC
TRBV18	.	.	TRBJ1-1	CASSPTNMNTEAFF	TGTGCCAGCTCACCCACCAACATGAACACTGAAGCTTTCTTT
TRBV4-1	TRBD1	.	TRBJ1-4	CASSHNRGQTNEKLFF	TGCGCCAGCAGCCACAACAGGGGGCAGACTAATGAAAAACTGTTTTTT
TRBV27	TRBD1	.	TRBJ2-2	CASSYAGQGAGELFF	TGTGCCAGCAGTTACGCCGGACAGGGGGCCGGGGAGCTGTTTTTT
TRBV7-9	.	.	TRBJ1-6	CASSVGGFDNSPLHF	TGTGCCAGCAGCGTAGGAGGGTTTGACAATTCACCCCTCCACTTT
TRBV10-2	TRBD1	.	TRBJ2-3	CASSKRTGFTDTQYF	TGCGCCAGCAGTAAGCGGACAGGGTTCACAGATACGCAGTATTTT
TRBV5-1	.	few	TRBJ2-5	CASSLAPDSRRETQYF	TGCGCCAGCAGCTTGGCCCCCGACAGTCGGCGGGAGACCCAGTACTTC
TRBV5-1	TRBD1	.	TRBJ1-4	CASSFTGTGSEKLFF	TGCGCCAGCAGCTTTACCGGGACAGGGAGTGAAAAACTGTTTTTT
TRBV2	.	.	TRBJ1-1	CASSAGSRVNTEAFF	TGTGCCAGCAGTGCGGGGAGTAGGGTGAACACTGAAGCTTTCTTT
TRBV2	.	.	TRBJ1-1	CASSRYRTVVSNTEAFF	TGTGCCAGCAGTCGATATAGGACAGTGGTTAGTAACACTGAAGCTTTCTTT
TRBV18	.	.	TRBJ1-1	CASLRTGMNTEAFF	TGTGCCAGCTTAAGGACGGGGATGAACACTGAAGCTTTCTTT